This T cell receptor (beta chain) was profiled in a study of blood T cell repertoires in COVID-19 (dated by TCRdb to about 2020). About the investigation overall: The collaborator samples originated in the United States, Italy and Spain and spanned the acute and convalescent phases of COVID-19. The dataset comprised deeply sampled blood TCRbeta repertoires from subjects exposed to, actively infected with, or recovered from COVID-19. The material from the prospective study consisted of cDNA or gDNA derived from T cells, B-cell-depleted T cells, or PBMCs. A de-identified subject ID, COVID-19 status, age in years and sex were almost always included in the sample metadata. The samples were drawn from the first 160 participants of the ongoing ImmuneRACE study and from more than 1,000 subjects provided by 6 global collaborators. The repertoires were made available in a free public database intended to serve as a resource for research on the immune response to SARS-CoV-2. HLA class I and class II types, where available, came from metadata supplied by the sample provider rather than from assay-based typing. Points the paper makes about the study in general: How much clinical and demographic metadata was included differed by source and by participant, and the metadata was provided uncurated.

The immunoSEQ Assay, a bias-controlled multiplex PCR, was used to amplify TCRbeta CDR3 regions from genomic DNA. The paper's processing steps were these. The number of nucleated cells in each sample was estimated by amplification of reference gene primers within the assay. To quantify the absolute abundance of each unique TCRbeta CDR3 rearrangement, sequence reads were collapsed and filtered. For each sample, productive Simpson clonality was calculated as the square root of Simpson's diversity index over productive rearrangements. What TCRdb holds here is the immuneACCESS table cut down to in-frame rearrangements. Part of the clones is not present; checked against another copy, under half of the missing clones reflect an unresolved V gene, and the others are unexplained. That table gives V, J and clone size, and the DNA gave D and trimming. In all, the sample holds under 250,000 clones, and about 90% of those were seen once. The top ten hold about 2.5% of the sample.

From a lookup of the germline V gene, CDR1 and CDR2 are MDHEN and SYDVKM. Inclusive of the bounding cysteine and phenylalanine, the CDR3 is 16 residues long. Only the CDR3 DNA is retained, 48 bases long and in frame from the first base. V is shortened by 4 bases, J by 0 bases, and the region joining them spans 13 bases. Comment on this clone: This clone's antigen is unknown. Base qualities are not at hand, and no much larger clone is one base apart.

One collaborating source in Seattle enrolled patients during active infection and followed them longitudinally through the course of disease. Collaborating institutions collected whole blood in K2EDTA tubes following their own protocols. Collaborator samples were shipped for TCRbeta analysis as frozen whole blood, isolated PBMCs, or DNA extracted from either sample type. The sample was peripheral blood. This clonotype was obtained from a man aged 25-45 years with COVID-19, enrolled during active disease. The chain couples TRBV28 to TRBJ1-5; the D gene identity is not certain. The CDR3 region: CASSWGGLNSNQPQHF. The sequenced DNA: TGTGCCAGCAGTTGGGGTGGACTGAATAGCAATCAGCCCCAGCATTTT.